Listed here is a single T cell receptor (beta chain). What it binds is unknown. Sequencing was performed with immunoSEQ multiplex PCR; in TCRdb, only in-frame clones are kept and a portion is missing. The data show 740,000 or so clones, approximately 73% seen once. The data derive from a study of shared clonotypes between healthy human individuals. CDR1 and CDR2 (germline): SGHTA, FQGNSA. V gave up 5 bases and J gave up 6 bases, with 17 bases separating them. The CDR3 spans 15 residues. Overall study findings and caveats: Naive subsets typically showed greater estimated richness than memory subsets. Rarefaction curves obtained for sorted subsets showed sequencing incomplete despite large depth. The low donor count limited represented genetic and exposure-history diversity.

The chain joins TRBV7-2 to TRBJ2-1; D may be TRBD2 (6 bases). The sequenced sample was memory CD4+ T cells sorted from blood. Stated subset: CD45RA-negative fraction. This TCR was recovered from a woman aged 30 to 39 in good health. CDR3 sequence: CASSPEVAVGNEQFF. The CDR3 bases are TGTGCCAGCAGCCCGGAGGTAGCGGTGGGCAATGAGCAGTTCTTC.